This TCR beta chain comes out of a study of blood T cell repertoires in COVID-19. CDR3 size: 16 residues. Losses at the gene ends were 0 bases for V and 5 bases for J; bases not matched to a gene: 3. Repertoires were generated with immunoSEQ multiplex PCR, while TCRdb's copy carries only in-frame clones and drops some. Of 60,000 to 85,000 clones in the sample, over 75% were seen once. The sequenced material came from peripheral blood. The gene calls are TRBV23-1 and TRBJ1-4; 10 bases line up with TRBD1. TRBV23-1 is given ORF status, its function remaining uncertain. The receptor was isolated from a man aged 35 to 55 with COVID-19, enrolled during active disease. The CDR3 region has the DNA TGCGCCAGCAGTCAATCTGGGGGACAGGGGAATGAAAAACTGTTTTTT. This translates into CASSQSGGQGNEKLFF.